A single sample is the source of the 18 T cell receptor beta chains below, sequenced in a study of shared clonotypes between healthy human individuals. Here immunoSEQ multiplex PCR was the method, and the copy in TCRdb shows in-frame clones only, minus some. The table lists approximately 2.5 million clones, approximately 92% of them singletons. The sequenced material came from naive CD4+ T cells sorted from blood. Stated subset: CD45RA+ positively selected. All receptors derive from a man younger than 35 in good health.

The chain recombines TRBV28 with TRBJ1-4; D is ambiguous. Germline CDR1 MDHEN, CDR2 SYDVKM. Trimming shortened V by 8 bases and J by 0 bases, and 10 bases separated the two germline ends. There are 14 residues in the CDR3. CDR3 in DNA: TGTGCCAGCGGGGAGGGCGCAACTAATGAAAAACTGTTTTTT. Its translation is CASGEGATNEKLFF.

There are a few counts of this clone. The same CDR3 arises from other DNA sequences in this sample as well. V and J are TRBV20-1 and TRBJ2-3; D remains ambiguous. The germline gives CDR1 DFQATT, CDR2 SNEGSKA (reference sequence). The ends were cut back, 5 bases at V and 3 bases at J, with 6 bases in the middle. The CDR3 runs 11 residues. The CDR3 coding sequence is TGCAGTGCTCGTTCTACAGATACGCAGTATTTT. Its translation: CSARSTDTQYF.

This clone came up once. The chain uses TRBV11-2 and TRBJ2-1, with 13 bases fitting TRBD2. This CDR3 is built from 17 residues. Germline-derived CDR1 and CDR2 are SGHAT and FQNNGV. Unmatched junction bases numbered 11, after V lost 4 bases and J lost 8 bases. CDR3 sequence (DNA): TGTGCCAGCAGCTCGCCCCTTAGGACTAGCGGGAGCGATGAGCAGTTCTTC. This translates into CASSSPLRTSGSDEQFF. The full variable domain, completed using reference TRBV11-2 and TRBJ2-1, is EAGVAQSPRYKIIEKRQSVAFWCNPISGHATLYWYQQILGQGPKLLIQFQNNGVVDDSQLPKDRFSAERLKGVDSTLKIQPAKLEDSAVYLCASSSPLRTSGSDEQFFGPGTRLTVL.

The chain is built from TRBV18 and TRBJ2-3; no firm D call. V lost 3 bases and J 2 bases, leaving 12 bases between the germline ends. The CDR3 has 15 residues. CDR1 KGHSH and CDR2 LQKENI come from the germline V gene. The CDR3 DNA reads as TGTGCCAGCTCACCCGCCTTTAGAGACACAGATACGCAGTATTTT. It is translated as CASSPAFRDTDTQYF.

For this clone: Other nucleotide sequences from this sample produce the same CDR3. The V call is TRBV5-4, the J call TRBJ1-2; D possibly corresponds to TRBD1 (6 bases). Trimming cost V 4 bases and J 5 bases, with 12 bases left between them. The CDR3 runs to 13 residues. CDR1 SGHNT and CDR2 YYREEE come from the germline V gene (reference sequence). This CDR3 is CASSPGQLYGYTF. In nucleotides, the CDR3 is TGTGCCAGCAGCCCAGGACAGCTGTATGGCTACACCTTC.

This chain joins TRBV29-1 and TRBJ2-2, with 9 bases fitting TRBD1. The V and J ends lost 1 base and 6 bases, in that order; junction bases with no gene match: 12. The CDR3 consists of 17 residues. Germline V CDR1 and CDR2: SQVTM, ANQGSEA. The CDR3 nucleotides read TGCAGCGTTGAAGGGGTTACGGACAGGGGTAAACCCGGGGAGCTGTTTTTT. It codes for CSVEGVTDRGKPGELFF.

About this clone itself: Distinct nucleotide sequences in the sample also encode this CDR3. The gene calls are TRBV7-9 and TRBJ2-1; 10 bases match TRBD2. V lost 1 base to trimming and J lost 4 bases; unmatched junction nucleotides: 1. The CDR3 has 15 amino acids. In germline, CDR1 is SEHNR, CDR2 FQNEAQ (reference sequence). CDR3 sequence (DNA): TGTGCCAGCAGCTTAGGGACTAGCGGATACAATGAGCAGTTCTTC. This encodes CASSLGTSGYNEQFF.

V usage is TRBV2 and J usage is TRBJ2-3; 9 nucleotides agree with TRBD2. CDR3 length: 13 residues. V shed 9 bases, J shed 0 bases, and the junction held 1 base outside the gene matches. The germline CDR1 and CDR2 sequences are SNHLY and FYNNEI. The CDR3 DNA is TGTGCCAGGGGACTAGCTAGCACAGATACGCAGTATTTT. Protein product: CARGLASTDTQYF.

This clone appeared a single time. Written as DNA, the CDR3 is TGCGCCAGCAGCTTGGCCGTGCGGGACCACACAGATACGCAGTATTTT. It codes for CASSLAVRDHTDTQYF. This chain connects TRBV5-1 to TRBJ2-3, with D tentatively TRBD2 (6 bases). This CDR3 is built from 16 residues. Germline lookup yields CDR1 SGHRS and CDR2 YFSETQ. Trimming took 0 bases from V and 2 from J, leaving 13 bases between them.

The DNA for the CDR3 is TGTGCCAGCACCCGGAACGTGGGACAGGGGAACACTGAAGCTTTCTTT. Its protein is CASTRNVGQGNTEAFF. The genes are TRBV7-9 and TRBJ1-1, with 9 bases matching TRBD1. Germline V lookup: CDR1 SEHNR, CDR2 FQNEAQ (reference sequence). The CDR3 runs 16 residues. V was pared by 7 bases and J by 1 base, with 10 bases of the junction left unmatched.

V usage is TRBV18 and J usage is TRBJ1-1; D call uncertain. The CDR3 totals 14 residues. Trimming cost V 3 bases and J 0 bases, with 8 bases left between them. Per the germline V gene, CDR1 is KGHSH and CDR2 is LQKENI. The CDR3, as DNA: TGTGCCAGCTCACCGGCAGAGATGAACACTGAAGCTTTCTTT. Protein: CASSPAEMNTEAFF.

This clone has just one count. V gene TRBV30 combines with J gene TRBJ1-6; D is undetermined. Germline CDR1 GTSNPN, CDR2 SVGIG (reference sequence). This CDR3 spans 15 amino acids. Trimming shortened V by 0 bases and J by 8 bases, and 14 bases separated the two germline ends. The CDR3 DNA follows: TGTGCCTGGAGTGTCGAGTCGGGGTGGGATTCACCCCTCCACTTT. Its translation is CAWSVESGWDSPLHF.

The rearrangement uses TRBV6-5 and TRBJ2-3; D is uncertain. CDR3 length: 14 amino acids. Germline V lookup: CDR1 MNHEY, CDR2 SVGAGI. Trimming removed 6 bases at V and 4 bases at J, with 14 bases between. The CDR3 nucleotides are TGTGCCAGCAGGCGCGGAGAACTGGCAGATACGCAGTATTTT. This translates into CASRRGELADTQYF.

Concerning this clone: The same CDR3 also results from other DNA sequences found in this sample. V usage is TRBV5-1 and J usage is TRBJ1-1, with D perhaps TRBD1 (5 bases). The germline V and J ends were trimmed by 4 bases and 2 bases, with 9 bases remaining between them. The CDR3 sequence is 13 residues long. Germline loops: CDR1 SGHRS, CDR2 YFSETQ. This CDR3 reads CASSPDSNTEAFF. The CDR3 DNA sequence: TGCGCCAGCAGCCCTGACAGCAACACTGAAGCTTTCTTT.

This chain links TRBV18 with TRBJ1-2; D uncertain. V was shortened by 3 bases and J by 4 bases, with 12 bases between the two germline ends. The CDR3 has 14 amino acids. Germline V gene sequence: CDR1 KGHSH, CDR2 LQKENI. CDR3 sequence (DNA): TGTGCCAGCTCACCTTCCGCAGAAACCTATGGCTACACCTTC. This codes for CASSPSAETYGYTF.

The CDR3 DNA reads TGCGCCAGCAGTACCTCCTCACGACTAGCGGGGGGCTGGGAGCAGTTCTTC. Translated: CASSTSSRLAGGWEQFF. The chain employs TRBV5-1 and TRBJ2-1; TRBD2 agrees at 13 bases. Germline-derived CDR1 and CDR2 are SGHRS and YFSETQ. Trimming cost V 5 bases and J 10 bases; bases outside gene matches: 15. This CDR3 has 17 amino acids.

The V and J genes are TRBV7-2 and TRBJ2-1, with unresolved D. Germline V gene sequence: CDR1 SGHTA, CDR2 FQGNSA. The CDR3 consists of 17 residues. The V and J ends lost 1 base and 2 bases respectively, with 15 bases between them. The CDR3 region is CASSLVRQQLAYNEQFF. The CDR3 coding sequence is TGTGCCAGCAGCTTAGTGCGGCAGCAACTCGCCTACAATGAGCAGTTCTTC.

The chain couples TRBV10-3 to TRBJ1-1, with TRBD1 identical over 9 bases. The V gene end was trimmed by 1 base and the J gene end by 6 bases; junction bases not matched to a gene: 0. Looked up from germline, CDR1 is ENHRY and CDR2 is SYGVKD. The CDR3 has 13 residues. The DNA of the CDR3 is TGTGCCATCAGTGAGTGGACAGGGGCTGAAGCTTTCTTT. Translation gives CAISEWTGAEAFF.